The TCR beta chain described here comes from a study of T cell changes during pregnancy in multiple sclerosis. Here immunoSEQ multiplex PCR was the method, and the copy in TCRdb shows in-frame clones only, minus some. Of around 130,000 clones in the sample, approximately 96% were seen once. This receptor was identified in a female donor with multiple sclerosis, enrolled in a pregnancy study. The specimen was peripheral blood, collected after pregnancy.

The CDR3 bases are TGTGCCAGCAGCTTAGAGGTCTACTCCTACGAGCAGTACTTC. Amino acid sequence: CASSLEVYSYEQYF. The chain couples TRBV5-4 to TRBJ2-7; D gene uncertain. The CDR3 spans 14 residues. Germline V CDR1 and CDR2: SGHNT, YYREEE (reference sequence). V was cut by 2 bases and J by 0 bases, with 9 bases left in between.